The present TCR beta chain was sequenced within a study of a mutant IDH1 vaccine in newly diagnosed glioma. In the study overall: There were 62.5% males and roughly 38% females among treated patients, whose mean age was approximately 40 years. Before enrollment, the patients had been treated with radiotherapy alone, temozolomide alone, or both together. Most of them had received both.

The CDR3 length is 14 residues. Trimming pared 5 bases from V and 0 bases from J, leaving 11 bases between. Germline-derived CDR1 and CDR2 are SGDLS and YYNGEE. Time point defined: baseline, week 1 (first vaccination visit). Treatment denoted: pre-vaccination baseline after standard-of-care therapy. TCRdb's table, derived via immunoSEQ multiplex PCR, lists solely in-frame clones and lacks some. The sample records 85,000 to 100,000 clones, approximately 90% being singletons. The sequence came from a woman between 45 and 65 years old with glioma. Sequencing used PBMCs, obtained from a glioma patient treated with radiotherapy, temozolomide or both. The V gene is TRBV9, the J gene TRBJ1-1; D might be TRBD1 (6 bases). Here the CDR3 DNA reads TGTGCCAGCAGTGCGGGACATATGAACACTGAAGCTTTCTTT. This translates into CASSAGHMNTEAFF.